This T cell receptor beta chain was identified during a study of blood T cell repertoires in COVID-19. Turning to the study itself: There were acute and convalescent COVID-19 samples, and they came from the United States, Italy and Spain.

V was clipped by 0 bases and J by 6 bases, with 12 bases between them. Germline CDR1 and CDR2: SGDLS and YYNGEE. The CDR3 is 15 amino acids. Methods used by the authors: Scientists estimated how many nucleated cells there were by amplifying reference gene primers. Assay used: immunoSEQ multiplex PCR; TCRdb lists only in-frame clones, some missing. The V and J calls and clone size are taken from that table; D and trimming were inferred from the DNA. Among roughly 41,000 clones, around four fifths were seen once, and the ten largest hold roughly 40%. Sample: peripheral blood. This chain joins TRBV9 and TRBJ2-2, with a tentative D call TRBD1 (6 bases). The sequence was obtained from a woman older than 75 with acute or convalescent COVID-19. The CDR3 region is CASSVEGVMAGELFF. CDR3 nucleotide sequence: TGTGCCAGCAGCGTAGAGGGGGTGATGGCCGGGGAGCTGTTTTTT.